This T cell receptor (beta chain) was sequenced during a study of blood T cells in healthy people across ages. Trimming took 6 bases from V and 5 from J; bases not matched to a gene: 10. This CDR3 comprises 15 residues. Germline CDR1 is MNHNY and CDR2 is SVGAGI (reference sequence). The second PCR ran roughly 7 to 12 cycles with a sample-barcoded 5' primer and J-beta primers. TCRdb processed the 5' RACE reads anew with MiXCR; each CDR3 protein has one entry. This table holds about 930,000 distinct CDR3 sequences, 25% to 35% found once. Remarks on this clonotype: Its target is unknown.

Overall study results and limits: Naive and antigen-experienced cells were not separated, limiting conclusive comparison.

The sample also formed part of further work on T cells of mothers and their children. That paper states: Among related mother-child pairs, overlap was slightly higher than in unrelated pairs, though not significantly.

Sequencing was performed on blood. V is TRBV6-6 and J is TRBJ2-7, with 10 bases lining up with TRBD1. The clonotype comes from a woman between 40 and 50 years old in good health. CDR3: CASRPGTGAGNEQYF. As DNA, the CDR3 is TGTGCCAGCAGGCCCGGGACAGGGGCCGGCAACGAGCAGTACTTC.